In its sample, the clone carrying this T cell receptor (beta chain) was seen a few times. Its antigen is as yet unknown. MiXCR, applied by TCRdb to the reads, yields one record per CDR3 protein. This sample has about a million distinct CDR3 sequences; around a third occur once, and the top ten carry 11% to 15%. The data belong to a study of T cell repertoires in cytomegalovirus infection. Study-level information: HLA-B-restricted CMV epitopes that are well studied were used alongside recently identified HLA-C-restricted ones. Both a matching HLA type and CMV infection were indicated by public TCR beta signatures.

Trimming removed 6 bases from V and 4 bases from J, with 12 bases in between. Looked up from germline, CDR1 is SNHLY and CDR2 is FYNNEI. The length of the CDR3 is 13 residues. The sequenced sample was cultured CD8+ T cells from PBMCs, obtained from culture after CMV antigen stimulation. The clonotype was recovered from a human donor in good health (CMV status not recorded). Some clones in this sample may be carry-over from other donors' samples. The chain uses TRBV2 and TRBJ1-2, with a tentative D call TRBD1 (5 bases). The CDR3 spells CASRGRGAYGYTF. The CDR3, as DNA: TGTGCCAGCAGGGGGCGCGGAGCCTATGGCTACACCTTC.